Following are 32 T cell receptor beta chains from one sample sequenced in a study of early T cells in non-severe SARS-CoV-2 infection. TCRdb itself ran the 5' RACE reads through MiXCR, one entry per CDR3 protein. The sample lists some 66,000 distinct CDR3 sequences, 13% seen once, with approximately 5% in the top ten. The specimen sequenced was whole blood. The receptor source for this set is an adult who was a healthcare worker with PCR-confirmed SARS-CoV-2 infection or an uninfected control (not recorded which).

This chain connects TRBV11-3 to TRBJ2-1; D possibly corresponds to TRBD1 (6 bases). Germline CDR1 reads SGHNT; CDR2 reads YENEEA. The CDR3 is made up of 15 amino acids. The V end lost 3 bases, the J end lost 0 bases, and 9 bases lay between the germline ends. The CDR3 sequence: CASSFDRTSYNEQFF. The CDR3 coding sequence is TGTGCCAGCAGCTTCGACAGGACCTCCTACAATGAGCAGTTCTTC.

This chain uses TRBV10-3 with TRBJ2-2; 8 nucleotides agree with TRBD1. CDR3 size: 16 residues. V dropped 6 bases and J dropped 4; count of bases not matched to a gene: 10. Germline V gene sequence: CDR1 ENHRY, CDR2 SYGVKD. CDR3 region: CAIRMGQGAVTGELFF. The CDR3 nucleotides read TGTGCCATCAGGATGGGGCAGGGGGCTGTCACCGGGGAGCTGTTTTTT.

In this sample, this clonotype turned up a few times. This chain links TRBV28 with TRBJ2-3; 10 bases line up with TRBD2. The V and J ends lost 3 bases and 3 bases, in that order; junction bases with no gene match: 3. Germline CDR1 is MDHEN and CDR2 is SYDVKM. The CDR3 has 15 amino acids. CDR3 in amino acids: CASSLVSGGTDTQYF. In DNA form, the CDR3 reads TGTGCCAGCAGTTTGGTTAGCGGGGGGACAGATACGCAGTATTTT.

V is TRBV6-5 and J is TRBJ2-1, with 11 nucleotides matching TRBD2. CDR1 is MNHEY, CDR2 SVGAGI, per germline. J lost 8 bases, V lost 6 bases, and 9 bases had no gene match. The CDR3 covers 15 residues. The CDR3 coding sequence is TGTGCCAGCAGCCGACTAGCGGGGCCCCGGGATGAGCAGTTCTTC. Residues: CASSRLAGPRDEQFF.

This clonotype has a handful of counts. This chain links TRBV7-2 with TRBJ2-7, with D tentatively TRBD2 (6 bases). From germline, CDR1 is SGHTA and CDR2 FQGNSA. This CDR3 has 16 amino acids. Between the trimmed V and J ends, which lost 1 base and 5 bases, there was a span of 18 bases. CDR3 sequence: CASSLDGGRPGDEQYF. CDR3 coding DNA: TGTGCCAGCAGCTTAGATGGTGGGAGGCCGGGGGACGAGCAGTACTTC.

This clonotype came up a few times. The chain employs TRBV9 and TRBJ1-5; no firm D call. V was clipped by 0 bases and J by 0 bases, with 13 bases between them. Germline CDR1 SGDLS, CDR2 YYNGEE. The CDR3 has 17 amino acids. CDR3 protein: CASSVGPRYDSNQPQHF. CDR3 DNA sequence: TGTGCCAGCAGCGTAGGACCCCGATACGATAGCAATCAGCCCCAGCATTTT.

In its sample, this clonotype was seen many times. This sequence joins TRBV4-1 and TRBJ2-3, with D possibly being TRBD2 (6 bases). The length of the CDR3 is 15 residues. From germline, CDR1 is MGHRA and CDR2 YSYEKL. Deletions cut 3 bases from V and 0 bases from J, with 10 bases between. DNA for the CDR3: TGCGCCAGCAGCCAGGGACTCTACAGCACAGATACGCAGTATTTT. Translated, it gives CASSQGLYSTDTQYF.

The rearrangement links TRBV24-1 to TRBJ2-1; 13 nucleotides match TRBD2. This CDR3 has 15 residues. The germline CDR1 and CDR2 sequences are KGHDR and SFDVKD. After removal of 12 bases from V and 7 bases from J, the junction contained 11 bases not matched to a gene. The DNA of the CDR3 is TGTGCCTGTGAGGGACTAGCGGGGAATTTAAATGAGCAGTTCTTC. Amino acids: CACEGLAGNLNEQFF.

At least ten counts were recorded for this clonotype. V usage is TRBV5-1 and J usage is TRBJ1-3; no clear D gene. The germline V gene encodes CDR1 SGHRS and CDR2 YFSETQ. Trimming left V 6 bases short and J 0 bases short, with 13 bases between. The CDR3 runs 15 residues. Here the CDR3 DNA reads TGCGCCAGCATTGATCGCTCTGGCTCTGGAAACACCATATATTTT. Translating it yields CASIDRSGSGNTIYF.

In this sample, this clonotype turned up many times. This chain joins TRBV7-9 and TRBJ1-1; the D is unclear. The germline V gene has CDR1 SEHNR and CDR2 FQNEAQ (reference sequence). The CDR3 is made up of 13 amino acids. Trimming stripped 3 bases from V and 3 bases from J, with 8 bases between. The CDR3 bases are TGTGCCAGCAGCTTTATGGTCGACACTGAAGCTTTCTTT. Translating it yields CASSFMVDTEAFF.

This clonotype was detected ten times or more. This chain joins TRBV7-6 and TRBJ1-6; D is unresolved. The V gene's germline CDR1 is SGHVS and CDR2 FNYEAQ. Trimming removed 5 bases at V and 7 bases at J, with 12 bases between. This CDR3 region has 14 residues. The CDR3 region is CASSPTRSNSPLHF. The CDR3 DNA reads TGTGCCAGCAGCCCCACGCGGTCCAATTCACCCCTCCACTTT.

This clonotype was seen many times. This chain links TRBV20-1 with TRBJ2-5; no clear D gene. CDR1 and CDR2 (germline): DFQATT, SNEGSKA (reference sequence). V lost 6 bases and J 4 bases, leaving 12 bases between the germline ends. The CDR3 is made up of 12 amino acids. CDR3 sequence: CSAPYLGETQYF. For the CDR3, the DNA is TGCAGTGCGCCCTACCTGGGAGAGACCCAGTACTTC.

The chain links TRBV5-4 to TRBJ2-1; 7 bases are a match to TRBD2. CDR3 length: 18 residues. The germline V gene has CDR1 SGHNT and CDR2 YYREEE (reference sequence). Trimming removed 4 bases from V and 0 bases from J; junction bases left unmatched: 13. The CDR3 is CASSNPGGGAFSYNEQFF. Here the CDR3 DNA reads TGTGCCAGCAGCAACCCGGGCGGGGGTGCGTTCTCCTACAATGAGCAGTTCTTC.

In this sample, this clonotype turned up many times. This chain uses TRBV5-6 with TRBJ2-3; 16 bases are shared with TRBD2. Looked up from germline, CDR1 is SGHDT and CDR2 is YYEEEE. The CDR3 extends over 17 amino acids. With V trimmed by 4 bases and J by 3 bases, 5 bases remained unmatched. The CDR3, as DNA: TGTGCCAGCAGCCGGGGACTAGCGGGAGGGACGACAGATACGCAGTATTTT. Translation: CASSRGLAGGTTDTQYF.

This clonotype was seen repeatedly, ten times or more. The V and J genes are TRBV18 and TRBJ1-2, with TRBD1 identical over 7 bases. Germline CDR1 KGHSH, CDR2 LQKENI. The V gene end was trimmed by 10 bases and the J gene end by 2 bases; junction bases not matched to a gene: 7. This CDR3 has 13 residues. For the CDR3, the DNA is TGTGCCACTACGACAGGGCCAAACTATGGCTACACCTTC. This translates into CATTTGPNYGYTF.

This clonotype was seen many times. The chain recombines TRBV7-7 with TRBJ2-2; D unclear. Trimming removed 0 bases at V and 0 bases at J, with 5 bases between. The CDR3 totals 15 residues. Germline loops: CDR1 SSHAT, CDR2 FNYEAQ (reference sequence). DNA of the CDR3: TGTGCCAGCAGCTTAGCCACCGCGAACACCGGGGAGCTGTTTTTT. Translating gives CASSLATANTGELFF.

This clonotype has a count of ten or more. This chain links TRBV29-1 with TRBJ2-7; D is unclear. The CDR3 is made up of 11 amino acids. Germline V CDR1 and CDR2: SQVTM, ANQGSEA. Trimming removed 4 bases from V and 3 bases from J, with 7 bases in between. CDR3 protein: CSVGFSYEQYF. CDR3 coding DNA: TGCAGCGTTGGATTTAGCTACGAGCAGTACTTC.

The chain has TRBV18 and TRBJ2-2; 8 positions agree with TRBD2. V lost 4 bases, J lost 3 bases, and 7 bases stayed unmatched. The CDR3 extends over 16 amino acids. Germline CDR1 KGHSH, CDR2 LQKENI. CDR3 in amino acids: CASSLLPGLDTGELFF. DNA for the CDR3: TGTGCCAGCTCACTCCTACCGGGACTAGACACCGGGGAGCTGTTTTTT.

The chain is built from TRBV9 and TRBJ2-3; D call uncertain. Germline CDR1 and CDR2: SGDLS and YYNGEE. The CDR3 runs 15 residues. V lost 4 bases and J 1 base, leaving 13 bases between the germline ends. CDR3 amino acids: CASSPRSQGTDTQYF. In DNA, the CDR3 is TGTGCCAGCAGCCCCCGTAGCCAAGGCACAGATACGCAGTATTTT.

This clonotype was counted between two and nine times. This sequence joins TRBV12-3 or TRBV12-4 and TRBJ2-3, with 10 nucleotides matching TRBD2. The ends lost 8 bases at V and 5 bases at J; junction bases unmatched: 7. The CDR3 loop spans 14 amino acids. The CDR3, as DNA: TGTGCCAGCGCACTAGCGGGGATCCAAGATACGCAGTATTTT. This translates into CASALAGIQDTQYF.

This clonotype was counted only a few times. The chain has TRBV4-1 and TRBJ2-7; TRBD1 aligns across 8 bases. Germline CDR1 reads MGHRA; CDR2 reads YSYEKL. The CDR3 sequence is 15 residues long. The J segment lost 4 bases and the V segment lost 1 base, leaving 6 bases of the junction unmatched. The CDR3 reads CASSQGRGLGYEQYF. CDR3 nucleotides: TGCGCCAGCAGCCAAGGCAGGGGGCTTGGTTACGAGCAGTACTTC.

The genes are TRBV4-3 and TRBJ2-2; D might be TRBD1 (7 bases). V dropped 1 base and J dropped 5 bases, with 11 bases sitting between them. The germline V gene encodes CDR1 LGHNA and CDR2 YSLEER. This CDR3 comprises 15 residues. The CDR3 DNA is TGCGCCAGCAGCCAAGCCGCAGGGGGGACCGGGGAGCTGTTTTTT. This codes for CASSQAAGGTGELFF.

There are a few counts of this clonotype. V and J are TRBV10-3 and TRBJ1-1, with D maybe TRBD1 (5 bases). CDR3 size: 13 residues. Trimming left V 5 bases short and J 4 bases short, with 11 bases between. Germline V gene lookup returns CDR1 ENHRY and CDR2 SYGVKD. For the CDR3, the DNA is TGTGCCATCAGTACAAAGGGGATCACTGAAGCTTTCTTT. Its protein is CAISTKGITEAFF.

This clonotype was counted between two and nine times. The rearrangement uses TRBV29-1 and TRBJ2-1; 13 bases map to TRBD2. This CDR3 spans 15 amino acids. CDR1 and CDR2 (germline): SQVTM, ANQGSEA. Trimming at V came to 6 bases and at J to 7 bases, leaving 9 bases not matched to a gene. CDR3 sequence (DNA): TGCAGCGTCCAGGAAGGACTAGCGGGAGTTAATGAGCAGTTCTTC. Its protein is CSVQEGLAGVNEQFF.

This clonotype was seen ten or more times. The chain has TRBV6-2 or TRBV6-3 and TRBJ2-3, with D unclear. Germline V CDR1 and CDR2: MNHEY, SVGEGT. The CDR3 has 14 residues. The V and J ends lost 7 bases and 2 bases respectively, with 13 bases between them. The CDR3 DNA follows: TGTGCCAGCACCCAAGATCGCTTCACAGATACGCAGTATTTT. Translated, it gives CASTQDRFTDTQYF.

This clonotype was detected ten times or more. The chain combines TRBV30 with TRBJ1-4, with 8 bases aligning to TRBD1. In germline, CDR1 is GTSNPN, CDR2 SVGIG (reference sequence). Trimming cost V 1 base and J 0 bases; bases outside gene matches: 4. The CDR3 sequence is 16 residues long. CDR3 sequence reads: CAWSGDRTSTNEKLFF. The CDR3, as DNA: TGTGCCTGGAGTGGGGACAGGACCTCAACTAATGAAAAACTGTTTTTT.

This clonotype has ten or more counts. The V gene is TRBV20-1, the J gene TRBJ2-5; D may be TRBD2 (6 bases). This CDR3 spans 15 amino acids. The V end lost 1 base, the J end lost 5 bases, and 17 bases lay between the germline ends. The germline V gene has CDR1 DFQATT and CDR2 SNEGSKA (reference sequence). The CDR3 loop is CSARVGGSAGETQYF. The CDR3 nucleotides read TGCAGTGCTAGAGTGGGGGGTAGCGCCGGGGAGACCCAGTACTTC.

A few counts support this clonotype. The chain joins TRBV13 to TRBJ2-5, with 9 bases that match TRBD2. V was pared by 1 base and J by 2 bases, with 8 bases of the junction left unmatched. Looked up from germline, CDR1 is PRHDT and CDR2 is FYEKMQ (reference sequence). This CDR3 has 17 amino acids. CDR3 in amino acids: CASSLEARTSAQETQYF. The CDR3 nucleotides are TGTGCCAGCAGCTTAGAGGCACGGACTAGCGCACAAGAGACCCAGTACTTC.

A word on this clonotype: A clone one base away is much larger, so this may be a read error. This chain uses TRBV5-5 with TRBJ2-7, with unresolved D. The CDR3 totals 13 residues. The V and J ends lost 1 base and 5 bases respectively, with 10 bases between them. Germline V gene lookup returns CDR1 SGHKS and CDR2 YYEKEE (reference sequence). The CDR3 sequence is CASSLIDPNEQYF. In DNA form, the CDR3 reads TGTGCCAGCAGCTTGATAGATCCCAACGAGCAGTACTTC.

The V call is TRBV7-3, the J call TRBJ2-3; TRBD1 might be the D (5 bases). Trimming stripped 2 bases from V and 4 bases from J, with 10 bases between. From germline, CDR1 is SGHTA and CDR2 FQGTGA. This CDR3 spans 14 amino acids. CDR3 residues: CASSLVGASDTQYF. CDR3 in DNA: TGTGCCAGCAGCTTAGTAGGGGCTTCAGATACGCAGTATTTT.

This clonotype was counted a few times. The gene calls are TRBV6-5 and TRBJ1-1; tentatively, D is TRBD1 (6 bases). V lost 6 bases and J 7 bases, leaving 18 bases between the germline ends. The CDR3 consists of 14 residues. The germline V gene has CDR1 MNHEY and CDR2 SVGAGI. The CDR3 loop is CASRNLGGGYEAFF. As DNA, the CDR3 is TGTGCCAGCAGGAACTTAGGGGGGGGTTATGAAGCTTTCTTT.

This clonotype was observed many times. The chain employs TRBV7-6 and TRBJ2-3; D ambiguous. The CDR3 has 15 residues. Trimming left V 3 bases short and J 2 bases short, with 12 bases between. Per germline, CDR1 SGHVS and CDR2 FNYEAQ. Written as DNA, the CDR3 is TGTGCCAGCAGCTTGTCTGGCCGAGTCACAGATACGCAGTATTTT. This codes for CASSLSGRVTDTQYF.